The entry that follows covers one T cell receptor (beta chain) sequence. In the study's own analysis: Amplification of reference gene primers provided the estimated nucleated cell counts. TCRdb keeps only in-frame clones here, not all; method: immunoSEQ multiplex PCR. That table furnishes V, J and clone size, whereas the DNA furnished D and trimming. This table holds some 120,000 clones, approximately 84% found once. The entry originates in a study of blood T cell repertoires in COVID-19. The CDR3 has 16 residues. Trimming stripped 2 bases from V and 5 bases from J, with 18 bases between. CDR1 and CDR2 from the germline V gene are LGHDT and YNNKEL (reference sequence).

The chain couples TRBV3-1 (or the pseudogene TRBV3-2) to TRBJ2-5; possibly TRBD2 for D (6 bases). The specimen was peripheral blood. This clonotype originated in a woman aged 30 to 39 who had recovered from COVID-19. The CDR3 reads CASSQLTGGRRETQYF. The CDR3 bases are TGTGCCAGCAGCCAACTCACCGGGGGTCGAAGGGAGACCCAGTACTTC.